What follows are 16 T cell receptor beta chains derived from one specimen sequenced in a study of blood T cell repertoires in COVID-19. Assay used: immunoSEQ multiplex PCR; TCRdb lists only in-frame clones, some missing. The table lists 240,000 or so clones, around 88% of them singletons. Sequencing input: PBMCs or T cells enriched from blood (not recorded which). These receptors came from a woman in her 50s who had recovered from COVID-19.

This chain links TRBV21-1 with TRBJ2-1; no check of the table's D call, TRBD2, against the DNA was made. TRBV21-1 is noted as a pseudogene. The CDR3 has 15 residues. CDR3 sequence: CASSPGSGRDNEQFF. The CDR3 nucleotides are TGTGCCAGCAGCCCTGGTAGCGGGAGAGACAATGAGCAGTTCTTC.

This clone was detected only once. The V call is TRBV7-3, the J call TRBJ1-1, with a tentative D call TRBD1 (6 bases). Per germline, CDR1 SGHTA and CDR2 FQGTGA. The CDR3 runs to 14 residues. The V end was cut by 0 bases, the J end by 5 bases, with 10 bases between. CDR3 region: CASSLTGGQTEAFF. The CDR3 DNA reads TGTGCCAGCAGCTTAACGGGTGGACAGACTGAAGCTTTCTTT.

The rearrangement uses TRBV7-9 and TRBJ2-5; D perhaps matches TRBD1 (5 bases). The CDR3 contains 14 residues. V gave up 6 bases and J gave up 1 base, with 12 bases separating them. The germline CDR1 and CDR2 sequences are SEHNR and FQNEAQ (reference sequence). Here the CDR3 DNA reads TGTGCCAGCAGGGGGCCGGCCATCCAAGAGACCCAGTACTTC. Translated, it gives CASRGPAIQETQYF.

The chain combines TRBV28 with TRBJ2-1, with 11 bases identical to TRBD2. The germline CDR1 and CDR2 sequences are MDHEN and SYDVKM. The CDR3 is 14 residues long. V shed 7 bases, J shed 10 bases, and the junction held 9 bases outside the gene matches. CDR3 nucleotide sequence: TGTGCCAGCACATTTAGCGGGAGGGCAGGGGAGCAGTTCTTC. Its translation: CASTFSGRAGEQFF.

CDR3 nucleotides: TGTGCCAGCAGCACTATTCCGATGTGGGGGGAGCTGTTTTTT. It is translated as CASSTIPMWGELFF. V gene TRBV7-2 combines with J gene TRBJ2-2, with unresolved D. This CDR3 spans 14 amino acids. V lost 5 bases and J 8 bases, leaving 15 bases between the germline ends. Germline assignment: CDR1 SGHTA and CDR2 FQGNSA.

V gene TRBV27 combines with J gene TRBJ1-5; TRBD1 agrees at 7 bases. Per the germline V gene, CDR1 is MNHEY and CDR2 is SMNVEV (reference sequence). The CDR3 is made up of 15 amino acids. With 9 bases clipped from V and 4 bases from J, the junction kept 12 bases outside the gene matches. DNA for the CDR3: TGTGCCAGTAAAGGACAGGCCAATCTTAATCAGCCCCAGCATTTT. As protein: CASKGQANLNQPQHF.

V is TRBV9 and J is TRBJ2-1; D is uncertain. This CDR3 region has 15 residues. V shed 2 bases and J shed 4 bases, with 13 bases lying between them. Germline loops: CDR1 SGDLS, CDR2 YYNGEE. The CDR3 loop reads CASSVSPGTYNEQFF. The CDR3 nucleotides are TGTGCCAGCAGCGTCAGCCCAGGAACTTACAATGAGCAGTTCTTC. The variable domain in full, completed from reference TRBV9 and TRBJ2-1, reads DSGVTQTPKHLITATGQRVTLRCSPRSGDLSVYWYQQSLDQGLQFLIQYYNGEERAKGNILERFSAQQFPDLHSELNLSSLELGDSALYFCASSVSPGTYNEQFFGPGTRLTVL.

This chain joins TRBV18 and TRBJ1-6, with 8 nucleotides matching TRBD1. The germline V gene encodes CDR1 KGHSH and CDR2 LQKENI. CDR3 length: 17 residues. V lost 6 bases, J lost 8 bases, and 15 bases stayed unmatched. The CDR3 bases are TGTGCCAGCTCCCCAAGAACAGGGGGATCGGGGGATTCACCCCTCCACTTT. Its protein is CASSPRTGGSGDSPLHF. Complete variable domain (other parts from reference TRBV18 and TRBJ1-6): NAGVMQNPRHLVRRRGQEARLRCSPMKGHSHVYWYRQLPEEGLKFMVYLQKENIIDESGMPKERFSAEFPKEGPSILRIQQVVRGDSAAYFCASSPRTGGSGDSPLHFGNGTRLTVT.

The chain recombines TRBV5-1 with TRBJ2-3; TRBD2 aligns across 15 bases. Germline CDR1 is SGHRS and CDR2 is YFSETQ. The V and J ends lost 4 bases and 2 bases, in that order; junction bases with no gene match: 5. The CDR3 is 17 residues long. The CDR3 spells CASSTGTSGRPTDTQYF. CDR3 DNA sequence: TGCGCCAGCAGCACCGGGACTAGCGGGAGGCCCACAGATACGCAGTATTTT.

The chain carries TRBV7-6 and TRBJ2-1; no reliable D call. CDR1 SGHVS and CDR2 FNYEAQ come from the germline V gene. The V and J ends lost 3 bases and 6 bases respectively, with 24 bases between them. There are 18 residues in the CDR3. The CDR3 spells CASSFRYRVGSSGNEQFF. The CDR3 coding sequence is TGTGCCAGCAGCTTTAGATATAGAGTGGGTAGCTCGGGCAATGAGCAGTTCTTC.

The chain recombines TRBV19 with TRBJ2-1; 9 nucleotides agree with TRBD2. This CDR3 contains 17 residues. Unmatched junction bases numbered 10, after V lost 6 bases and J lost 1 base. Germline CDR1 LNHDA, CDR2 SQIVND (reference sequence). The DNA for the CDR3 is TGTGCCAGTAGAAAATCGGGACTAGCTACTTCCTACAATGAGCAGTTCTTC. This sequence encodes CASRKSGLATSYNEQFF.

This clone was detected once. This chain joins TRBV7-3 and TRBJ1-2, with D tentatively TRBD1 (6 bases). This CDR3 is 17 amino acids long. Trimming took off 4 bases at V and 6 bases at J, with 24 bases between the two ends. Germline values: CDR1 SGHTA, CDR2 FQGTGA. The CDR3 region is CASSYIPRDKNWDGYTF. The CDR3 DNA reads as TGTGCCAGCAGCTACATCCCCCGGGACAAAAATTGGGATGGCTACACCTTC.

V and J are TRBV27 and TRBJ2-1; D is possibly TRBD2 (6 bases). Trimming cost V 2 bases and J 4 bases, with 12 bases left between them. The germline CDR1 and CDR2 sequences are MNHEY and SMNVEV (reference sequence). The CDR3 consists of 15 residues. The CDR3 DNA is TGTGCCAGCAGTTTAGGTGGGAGGTGGTACAATGAGCAGTTCTTC. Translating it yields CASSLGGRWYNEQFF.

The V gene is TRBV6-2 or TRBV6-3, the J gene TRBJ2-7, with TRBD1 matching 7 bases. Germline assignment: CDR1 MNHEY and CDR2 SVGEGT. The CDR3 sequence is 14 residues long. Trimming cost V 5 bases and J 1 base; bases outside gene matches: 5. CDR3 sequence reads: CASSDRTGSYEQYF. The CDR3 coding sequence is TGTGCCAGCAGTGATCGGACAGGTTCCTACGAGCAGTACTTC.

This clone was found a few times. The V gene is TRBV9, the J gene TRBJ2-5; tentatively, D is TRBD2 (5 bases). Deletions cut 0 bases from V and 5 bases from J, with 11 bases between. The CDR3 is 14 amino acids. Germline values: CDR1 SGDLS, CDR2 YYNGEE. For the CDR3, the DNA is TGTGCCAGCAGCGTAGGCCTAGCAAGTGAGACCCAGTACTTC. It translates to CASSVGLASETQYF. The whole variable domain, remainder taken from reference TRBV9 and TRBJ2-5, is DSGVTQTPKHLITATGQRVTLRCSPRSGDLSVYWYQQSLDQGLQFLIQYYNGEERAKGNILERFSAQQFPDLHSELNLSSLELGDSALYFCASSVGLASETQYFGPGTRLLVL.

The chain combines TRBV3-1 (or the pseudogene TRBV3-2) with TRBJ2-5; a possible D gene is TRBD2 (5 bases). Trimming left V 1 base short and J 4 bases short, with 19 bases between. CDR3 length equals 17 residues. Germline V lookup: CDR1 LGHDT, CDR2 YNNKEL (reference sequence). Here the CDR3 DNA reads TGTGCCAGCAGCCAAGGTCCCGGACTCGATTTGAGAGAGACCCAGTACTTC. This encodes CASSQGPGLDLRETQYF.